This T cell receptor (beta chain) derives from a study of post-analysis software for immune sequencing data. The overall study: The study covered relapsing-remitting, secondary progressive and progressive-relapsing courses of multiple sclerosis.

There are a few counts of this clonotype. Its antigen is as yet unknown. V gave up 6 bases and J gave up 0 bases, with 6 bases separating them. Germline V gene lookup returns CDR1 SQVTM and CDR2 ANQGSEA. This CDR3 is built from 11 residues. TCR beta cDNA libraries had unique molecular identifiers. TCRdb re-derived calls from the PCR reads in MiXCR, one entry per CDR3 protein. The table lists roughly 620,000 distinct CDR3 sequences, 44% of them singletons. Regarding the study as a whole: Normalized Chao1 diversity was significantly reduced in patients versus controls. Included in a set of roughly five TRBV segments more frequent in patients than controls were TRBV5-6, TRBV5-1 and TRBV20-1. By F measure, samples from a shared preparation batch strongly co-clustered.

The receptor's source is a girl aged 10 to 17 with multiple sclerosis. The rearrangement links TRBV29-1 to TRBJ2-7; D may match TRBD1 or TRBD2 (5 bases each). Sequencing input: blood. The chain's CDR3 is CSVGPSYEQYF. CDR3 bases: TGCAGCGTGGGACCCTCCTACGAGCAGTACTTC.